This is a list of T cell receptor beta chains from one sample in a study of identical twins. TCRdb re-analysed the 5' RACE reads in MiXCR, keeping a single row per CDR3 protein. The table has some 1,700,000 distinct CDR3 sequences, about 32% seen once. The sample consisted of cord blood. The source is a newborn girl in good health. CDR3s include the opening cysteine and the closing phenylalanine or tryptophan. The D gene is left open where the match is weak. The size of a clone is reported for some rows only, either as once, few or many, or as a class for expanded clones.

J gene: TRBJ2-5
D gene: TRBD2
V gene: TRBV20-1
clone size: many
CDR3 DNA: TGCAGTGCTAGGACTAGCGGAGAAGAGACCCAGTACTTC
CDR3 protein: CSARTSGEETQYF

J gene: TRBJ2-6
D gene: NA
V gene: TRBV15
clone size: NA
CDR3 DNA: TGTGCCACCAGCGGGGTCCGGGACACCTCTGGGGCCAACGTCCTGACTTTC
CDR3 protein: CATSGVRDTSGANVLTF

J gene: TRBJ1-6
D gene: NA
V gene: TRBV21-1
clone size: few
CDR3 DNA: TGTGCCAGCAGCAAAGCCCGGGGGGAGGGTGATAATTCACCCCTCCACTTT
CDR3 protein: CASSKARGEGDNSPLHF

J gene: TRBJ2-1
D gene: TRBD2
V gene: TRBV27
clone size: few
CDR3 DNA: TGTGCCAGCAGTGGGGAAAGGACTAGCCCCTACAATGAGCAGTTCTTC
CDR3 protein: CASSGERTSPYNEQFF

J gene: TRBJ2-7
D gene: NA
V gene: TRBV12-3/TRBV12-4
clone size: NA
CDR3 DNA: TGCGTCAGCACAGGAAGGTTAAACGAGCAGTACTTC
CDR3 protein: CVSTGRLNEQYF

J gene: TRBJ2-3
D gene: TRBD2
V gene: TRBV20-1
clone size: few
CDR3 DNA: TGCAGTGCTGGTCTGAATCGACTAGCGGGAGCAGATACGCAGTATTTT
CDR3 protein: CSAGLNRLAGADTQYF

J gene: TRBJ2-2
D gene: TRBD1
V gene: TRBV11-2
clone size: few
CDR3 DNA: TGTGCCAGCAGCTCCGGACAGGCGAACACCGGGGAGCTGTTTTTT
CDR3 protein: CASSSGQANTGELFF

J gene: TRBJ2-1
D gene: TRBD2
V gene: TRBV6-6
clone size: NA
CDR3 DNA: TGTGCCAGCAGGACTAGCGGTGAGAGCTCCTACAATGAGCAGTTCTTC
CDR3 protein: CASRTSGESSYNEQFF

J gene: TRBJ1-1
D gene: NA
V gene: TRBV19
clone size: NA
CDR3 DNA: TGTGCCAGTCAAGGAGGCCATTCGAACACTGAAGCTTTCTTT
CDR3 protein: CASQGGHSNTEAFF

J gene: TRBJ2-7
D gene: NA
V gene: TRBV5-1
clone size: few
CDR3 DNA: TGCGCCAGCAGCTTGGATGAAGGGGTACCCTACGAGCAGTACTTC
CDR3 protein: CASSLDEGVPYEQYF

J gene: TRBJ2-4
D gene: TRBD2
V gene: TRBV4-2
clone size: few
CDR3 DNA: TGTGCCAGCAGCAAGCCGTGGCGGGGGGTATCCAAAAACATTCAGTACTTC
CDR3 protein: CASSKPWRGVSKNIQYF

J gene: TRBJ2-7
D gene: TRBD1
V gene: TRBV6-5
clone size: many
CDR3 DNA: TGTGCCAGCAGTTACGGGACAGGGTACGAGCAGTACTTC
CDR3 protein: CASSYGTGYEQYF

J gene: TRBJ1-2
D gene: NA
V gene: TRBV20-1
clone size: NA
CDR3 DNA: TGCTGGGCCGCCGGGAATGGCTACACCTTC
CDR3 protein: CWAAGNGYTF

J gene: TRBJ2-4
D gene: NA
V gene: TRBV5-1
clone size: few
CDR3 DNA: TGCGCCAGCAGCCCAAGGTCCCAGGTCCTAGCCAAAAACATTCAGTACTTC
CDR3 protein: CASSPRSQVLAKNIQYF

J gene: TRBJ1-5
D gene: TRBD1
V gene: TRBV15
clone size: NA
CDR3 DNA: TGTGCCACCAGCCTACAGGGGCAGCCCCAGCATTTT
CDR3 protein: CATSLQGQPQHF

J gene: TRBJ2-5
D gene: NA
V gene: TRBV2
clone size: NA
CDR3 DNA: TGTGCCAGCAGTGAGTGGGGGAGACAAGAGACCCAGTACTTC
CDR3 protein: CASSEWGRQETQYF

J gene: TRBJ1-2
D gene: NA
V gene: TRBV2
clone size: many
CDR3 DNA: TGTGCCAGCACCCTGAACTATGGCTACACCTTC
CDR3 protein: CASTLNYGYTF

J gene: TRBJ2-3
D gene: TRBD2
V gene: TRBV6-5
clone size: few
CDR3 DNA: TGTGCCAGCAGTTACGCCGGACTAGCGGGAGACCACACGAATACGCAGTATTTT
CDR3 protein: CASSYAGLAGDHTNTQYF

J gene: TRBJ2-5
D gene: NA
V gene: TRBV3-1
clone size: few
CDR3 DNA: TGTGCCAGCAGCCAAGTTCTACTAGTCGGGCAAGAGACCCAGTACTTC
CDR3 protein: CASSQVLLVGQETQYF

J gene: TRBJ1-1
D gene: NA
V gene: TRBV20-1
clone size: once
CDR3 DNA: TGCAGTGCTAGTGGGGGGGGATTTATGAACACTGAAGCTTTCTTT
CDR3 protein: CSASGGGFMNTEAFF

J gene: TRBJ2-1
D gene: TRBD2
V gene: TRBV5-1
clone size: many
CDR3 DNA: TGTGCCAGCAGCGGACTAGCGGGGTCCTACAATGAGCAGTTCTTC
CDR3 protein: CASSGLAGSYNEQFF

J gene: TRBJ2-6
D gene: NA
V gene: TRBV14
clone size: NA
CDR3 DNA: TGTGCCAGCAGCCAAGAGGTCTCTGGGGCCAACGTCCTGACTTTC
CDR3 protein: CASSQEVSGANVLTF

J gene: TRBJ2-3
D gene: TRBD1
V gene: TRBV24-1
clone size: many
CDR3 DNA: TGTGCCACCAGTGACCCCGGGACAGGGCTCACAGATACGCAGTATTTT
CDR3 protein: CATSDPGTGLTDTQYF

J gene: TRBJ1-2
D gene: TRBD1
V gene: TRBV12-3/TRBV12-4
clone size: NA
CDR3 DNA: TGTGCCAGCACCTTCGTTCTATCAGGGGGGGCTGGCTACACCTTC
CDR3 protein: CASTFVLSGGAGYTF

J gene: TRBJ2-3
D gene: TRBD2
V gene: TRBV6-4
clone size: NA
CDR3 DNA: TGTGCCAGCAGTGATAGCGGGGGCTTGACAGATACGCAGTATTTT
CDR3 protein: CASSDSGGLTDTQYF

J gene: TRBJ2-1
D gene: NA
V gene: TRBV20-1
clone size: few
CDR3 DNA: TGCAGTGCTAGAGCGCGCGGGTTTGACAATGAGCAGTTCTTC
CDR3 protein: CSARARGFDNEQFF

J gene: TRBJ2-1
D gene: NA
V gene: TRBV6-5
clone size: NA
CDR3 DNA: TGTGCCAGTAGGGACGGCATTTACAATGAGCAGTTCTTC
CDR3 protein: CASRDGIYNEQFF

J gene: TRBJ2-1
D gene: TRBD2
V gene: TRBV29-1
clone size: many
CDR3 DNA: TGCAGCGTTGGTCGACTAGCGGGAGGTTTCTACAATGAGCAGTTCTTC
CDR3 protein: CSVGRLAGGFYNEQFF

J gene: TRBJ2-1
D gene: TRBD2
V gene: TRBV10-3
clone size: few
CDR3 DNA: TGTGCCATCAGGATCATAGCGGGAGTAAACAATGAGCAGTTCTTC
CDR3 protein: CAIRIIAGVNNEQFF

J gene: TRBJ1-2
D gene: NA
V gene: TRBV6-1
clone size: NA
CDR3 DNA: TGTGCCAGCAGTGAATCTTGGGGGTATGGCTACACCTTC
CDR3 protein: CASSESWGYGYTF

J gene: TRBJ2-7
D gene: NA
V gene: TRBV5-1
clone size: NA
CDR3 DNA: TGCGCCAGCGGCAGATCTAGTCCAGCCTACGAGCAGTACTTC
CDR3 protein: CASGRSSPAYEQYF

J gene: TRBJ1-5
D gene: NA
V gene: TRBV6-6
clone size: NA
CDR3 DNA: TGTGCCAGCATATTCTCCGGGACAACCAATAGCAATCAGCCCCAGCATTTT
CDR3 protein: CASIFSGTTNSNQPQHF

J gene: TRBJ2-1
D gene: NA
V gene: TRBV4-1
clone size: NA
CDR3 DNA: TGCGCCAGCAGCCAAGGTAGCGCCTTGGGGGTTAGGAATGAGCAGTTCTTC
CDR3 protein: CASSQGSALGVRNEQFF

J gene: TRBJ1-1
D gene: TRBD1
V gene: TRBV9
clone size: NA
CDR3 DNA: TGTGCCAGCAGCGCGTCCCTCGGGACAGGGTACACTGAAGCTTTCTTT
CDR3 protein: CASSASLGTGYTEAFF

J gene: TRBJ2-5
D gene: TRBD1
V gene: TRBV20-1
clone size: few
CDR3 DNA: TGCAGTGCTAGGGGACAGGGACGGGAGCAGTACTTC
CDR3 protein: CSARGQGREQYF

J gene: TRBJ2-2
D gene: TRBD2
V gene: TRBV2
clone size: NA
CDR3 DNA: TGTGCCAGCAAAACCGGACTAGCGGAGACGAACACCGGGGAGCTGTTTTTT
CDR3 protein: CASKTGLAETNTGELFF

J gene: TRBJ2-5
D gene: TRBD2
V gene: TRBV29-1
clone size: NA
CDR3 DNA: TGCAGCGTTGAACGGGCCCGGGGGGAGCAGTACTTC
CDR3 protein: CSVERARGEQYF

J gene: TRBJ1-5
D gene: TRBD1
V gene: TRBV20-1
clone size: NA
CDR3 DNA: TGCAGTGCTAGAGTCGTACAGGGGGCGATTAATCAGCCCCAGCATTTT
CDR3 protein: CSARVVQGAINQPQHF

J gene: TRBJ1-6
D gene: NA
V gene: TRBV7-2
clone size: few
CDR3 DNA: TGTGCCAGCAGCTTACAGTGGAGGCGTGATAATTCACCCCTCCACTTT
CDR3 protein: CASSLQWRRDNSPLHF

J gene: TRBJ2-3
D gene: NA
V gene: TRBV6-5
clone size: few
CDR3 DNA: TGTGCCAGCAGCCCCCTGGCCCCAGGAACAGATACGCAGTATTTT
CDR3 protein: CASSPLAPGTDTQYF

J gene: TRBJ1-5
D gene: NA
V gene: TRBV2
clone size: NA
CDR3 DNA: TGTGCCAGCAGACTGACAGGACCCAATCAGCCCCAGCATTTT
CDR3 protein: CASRLTGPNQPQHF

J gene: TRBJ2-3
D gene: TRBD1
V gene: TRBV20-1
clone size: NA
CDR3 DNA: TGCAGTGCCGATTACCTCACAGGGGGCGGCACAGATACGCAGTATTTT
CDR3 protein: CSADYLTGGGTDTQYF

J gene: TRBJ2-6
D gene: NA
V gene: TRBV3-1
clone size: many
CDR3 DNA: TGTGCCAGCAGCCAGGTTTCTGGGGCCAACGTCCTGACTTTC
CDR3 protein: CASSQVSGANVLTF

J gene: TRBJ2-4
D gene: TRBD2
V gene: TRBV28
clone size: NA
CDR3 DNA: TGTGCCAGCAGTTCGCCTCGGGCGGGAGGGCCGAGAAACATTCAGTACTTC
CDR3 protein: CASSSPRAGGPRNIQYF

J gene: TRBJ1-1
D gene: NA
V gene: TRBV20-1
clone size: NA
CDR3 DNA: TGCAGTGAAGGAGCAAGGGGGGACGAGAACACTGAAGCTTTCTTT
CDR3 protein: CSEGARGDENTEAFF

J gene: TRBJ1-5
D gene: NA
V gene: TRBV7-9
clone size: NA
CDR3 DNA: TGTGCCAGCAGCTTAGCCTCCGACGGTAGCAATCAGCCCCAGCATTTT
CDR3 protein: CASSLASDGSNQPQHF

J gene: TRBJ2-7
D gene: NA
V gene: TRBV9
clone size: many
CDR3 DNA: TGTGCCAGCAGCGTTGGGGTAGGGTACGAGCAGTACTTC
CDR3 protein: CASSVGVGYEQYF

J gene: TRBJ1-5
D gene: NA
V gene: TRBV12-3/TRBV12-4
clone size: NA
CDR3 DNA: TGTGCCAGCAGTTTAAAAGGGCTAAGGCAGCCCCAGCATTTT
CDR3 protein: CASSLKGLRQPQHF

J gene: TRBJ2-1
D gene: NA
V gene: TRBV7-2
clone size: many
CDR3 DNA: TGTGCCAGCAGCTTACTAGGCTACAATGAGCAGTTCTTC
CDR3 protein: CASSLLGYNEQFF

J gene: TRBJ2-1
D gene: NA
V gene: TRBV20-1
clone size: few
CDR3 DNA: TGCAGTGCTAGGTCGGGGGTTGGACACGGGTTCTTC
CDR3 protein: CSARSGVGHGFF

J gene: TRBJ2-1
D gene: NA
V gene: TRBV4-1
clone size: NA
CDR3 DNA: TGCGCCAGCAGCCAAGTAAGAGGTAGCGGAGTACCTCACAATGAGCAGTTCTTC
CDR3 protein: CASSQVRGSGVPHNEQFF

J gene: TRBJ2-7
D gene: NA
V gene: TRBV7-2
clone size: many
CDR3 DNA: TGTGCCAGCAGCTTCCAGACTCCTACCTACGAGCAGTACTTC
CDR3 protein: CASSFQTPTYEQYF

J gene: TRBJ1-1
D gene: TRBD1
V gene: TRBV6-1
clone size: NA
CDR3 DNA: TGTGCCACCAGTGCATTGGACAGGGGTGAGACTGAAGCTTTCTTT
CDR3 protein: CATSALDRGETEAFF

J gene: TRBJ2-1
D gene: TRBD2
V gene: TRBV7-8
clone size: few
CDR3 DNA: TGTGCCAGCAGCTTAATGGCGGGAGTCGGGAATGAGCAGTTCTTC
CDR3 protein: CASSLMAGVGNEQFF

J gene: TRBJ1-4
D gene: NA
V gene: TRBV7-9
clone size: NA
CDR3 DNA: TGTGCCAGCAGCCCTCCGGGGAGGCTAACTAATGAAAAACTGTTTTTT
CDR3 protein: CASSPPGRLTNEKLFF